A single sample gave rise to the 28 T cell receptor beta chains below, sequenced in a study of human T cells and chemical hapten exposure. The time point: patch test 2, 6 weeks after DPC sensitization. Treatment described: therapeutic diphenylcyclopropenone sensitization with weekly scalp DPC. MiXCR, run by TCRdb on the RACE reads, gives a single entry per CDR3 protein. Counted here are around 42,000 distinct CDR3 sequences, 3% to 4% occurring once; the ten biggest clones make up approximately 7.1%. The sample in question was whole blood, obtained in connection with sensitization to the hapten diphenylcyclopropenone (DPC). These receptors all stem from a man in his forties with alopecia areata. Some clones in this sample may be carry-over from other donors' samples.

Ten or more counts support this clonotype. The V and J genes are TRBV5-1 and TRBJ2-7; D is uncertain. Deletions cut 4 bases from V and 4 bases from J, with 18 bases between. Germline CDR1 and CDR2: SGHRS and YFSETQ. The CDR3 totals 15 residues. The CDR3 DNA sequence: TGCGCCAGCAGCGAAACTCTTGGGTGGTATTACGAGCAGTACTTC. Translating it yields CASSETLGWYYEQYF.

Comments on this clonotype: Given a much more abundant clone one base away, this may be a read error. The gene calls are TRBV12-3 or TRBV12-4 and TRBJ1-1, with TRBD1 as a possible D gene (5 bases). V shed 5 bases and J shed 6 bases, with 19 bases lying between them. The CDR3 is 15 residues long. In DNA, the CDR3 is TGTGCCAGCAGTCCCCGGGACGGTGGATGGGCTGAAGCTTTCTTT. Encoded protein: CASSPRDGGWAEAFF.

This clonotype was picked up many times. The V call is TRBV10-2, the J call TRBJ1-6; unclear D gene. The CDR3 is 13 residues long. Germline CDR1 reads WSHSY; CDR2 reads SAAADI. Trimming pared 5 bases from V and 7 bases from J, leaving 9 bases between. The CDR3 sequence is CASSQSGNSPLHF. The CDR3 nucleotides read TGCGCCAGCAGTCAAAGTGGGAATTCACCCCTCCACTTT.

This clonotype was counted ten times or more. The rearrangement uses TRBV27 and TRBJ2-3, with 9 bases fitting TRBD1. Germline-derived CDR1 and CDR2 are MNHEY and SMNVEV (reference sequence). This CDR3 region has 15 residues. J gave up 2 bases and V 6 bases, and 6 bases lay outside the gene matches. The CDR3 nucleotides are TGTGCCAGCAGGGGACAGGGCTATACCACAGATACGCAGTATTTT. Residues: CASRGQGYTTDTQYF.

This clonotype was picked up many times. The V and J genes are TRBV5-5 and TRBJ1-1; D is ambiguous. Germline V lookup: CDR1 SGHKS, CDR2 YYEKEE (reference sequence). V was trimmed by 0 bases and J by 1 base, leaving 7 bases between them. CDR3 length: 14 amino acids. The CDR3 coding sequence is TGTGCCAGCAGCTTGGATCTGCCGAACACTGAAGCTTTCTTT. This encodes CASSLDLPNTEAFF.

This clonotype came up many times. This chain joins TRBV6-5 and TRBJ1-5; 8 bases are a match to TRBD1. This CDR3 comprises 15 residues. V was pared by 5 bases and J by 7 bases, with 10 bases of the junction left unmatched. The germline V gene encodes CDR1 MNHEY and CDR2 SVGAGI. The CDR3 is CASSHTQGAGQPQHF. CDR3 in DNA: TGTGCCAGCAGTCACACCCAGGGGGCAGGCCAGCCCCAGCATTTT.

This clonotype has just a few counts. The rearrangement uses TRBV28 and TRBJ1-6; no clear D. The CDR3 contains 17 residues. The V end was cut by 2 bases, the J end by 8 bases, with 19 bases between. CDR1 and CDR2 (germline): MDHEN, SYDVKM. The CDR3 nucleotides are TGTGCCAGCAGTTTAGCGGAGGCGAAGCGCTTGGATTCACCCCTCCACTTT. Its translation: CASSLAEAKRLDSPLHF.

This clonotype was seen at least ten times. The gene calls are TRBV21-1 and TRBJ2-1; no DNA check was done on the table's D call, TRBD2. TRBV21-1 represents a pseudogene. There are 15 residues in the CDR3. The chain's CDR3 is CASSKGGLPRNEQFF. As DNA, the CDR3 is TGTGCCAGCAGCAAAGGGGGACTACCGCGGAATGAGCAGTTCTTC.

This clonotype was found many times. J is TRBJ2-7 and V is TRBV6-5, with TRBD1 matching over 11 bases. This CDR3 has 13 residues. Germline V gene lookup returns CDR1 MNHEY and CDR2 SVGAGI. Trimming cost V 7 bases and J 4 bases; bases outside gene matches: 3. CDR3 region: CASTGTGGYEQYF. CDR3 bases: TGTGCCAGCACCGGGACAGGGGGATACGAGCAGTACTTC.

This clonotype showed up just a few times. In DNA, the CDR3 is TGTGCCAGCTCACCACAGGACTCCTACGAGCAGTACTTC. Its translation: CASSPQDSYEQYF. The chain has TRBV18 and TRBJ2-7; D not resolved. The V and J ends lost 1 base and 0 bases respectively, with 4 bases between them. The germline gives CDR1 KGHSH, CDR2 LQKENI. The CDR3 runs to 13 residues.

This clonotype occurred many times. The chain employs TRBV7-9 and TRBJ2-5, with D unclear. Germline CDR1 reads SEHNR; CDR2 reads FQNEAQ (reference sequence). The CDR3 totals 11 residues. V was clipped by 6 bases and J by 2 bases, with 4 bases between them. For the CDR3, the DNA is TGTGCCAGCAGACTTCAAGAGACCCAGTACTTC. It encodes CASRLQETQYF.

Ten or more counts support this clonotype. This chain uses TRBV28 with TRBJ2-7, with TRBD1 matching over 8 bases. Germline-derived CDR1 and CDR2 are MDHEN and SYDVKM. This CDR3 has 17 amino acids. Germline trimming cut 1 base from V and 0 bases from J; bases unmatched to any gene: 8. The CDR3 reads CASSLSDRAAFSYEQYF. CDR3 nucleotide sequence: TGTGCCAGCAGTTTATCGGACAGGGCGGCTTTCTCCTACGAGCAGTACTTC. The full variable domain, rest sourced from reference TRBV28 and TRBJ2-7, is DVKVTQSSRYLVKRTGEKVFLECVQDMDHENMFWYRQDPGLGLRLIYFSYDVKMKEKGDIPEGYSVSREKKERFSLILESASTNQTSMYLCASSLSDRAAFSYEQYFGPGTRLTVT.

This clonotype showed up just a few times. The gene calls are TRBV20-1 and TRBJ2-7; TRBD2 is a possible D gene (6 bases). Germline V gene data show CDR1 as DFQATT and CDR2 as SNEGSKA (reference sequence). The CDR3 runs to 15 residues. V gave up 0 bases and J gave up 2 bases, with 14 bases separating them. This CDR3 is CSARDYLEGAYEQYF. CDR3 DNA: TGCAGTGCTAGAGATTATTTGGAGGGAGCCTACGAGCAGTACTTC.

This clonotype has a count of ten or more. The chain is built from TRBV6-2 or TRBV6-3 and TRBJ1-5; D perhaps matches TRBD1 (6 bases). V gave up 6 bases and J gave up 7 bases, with 16 bases separating them. The CDR3 is 14 amino acids. Germline V gene lookup returns CDR1 MNHEY and CDR2 SVGEGT. In DNA form, the CDR3 reads TGTGCCAGCAGAGATAACAGGGATGGGCAGCCCCAGCATTTT. This codes for CASRDNRDGQPQHF.

This clonotype was seen repeatedly, ten times or more. The chain carries TRBV14 and TRBJ1-5; D perhaps matches TRBD1 (5 bases). Germline values: CDR1 SGHDN, CDR2 FVKESK. V lost 4 bases, J lost 4 bases, and 11 bases lay in between. The CDR3 consists of 14 residues. As DNA, the CDR3 is TGTGCCAGCAGCCCAGGCGGGGCTAATCAGCCCCAGCATTTT. Amino acid sequence: CASSPGGANQPQHF.

The rearrangement links TRBV7-9 to TRBJ2-1, with 8 bases fitting TRBD1. Germline CDR1 reads SEHNR; CDR2 reads FQNEAQ (reference sequence). This CDR3 is 21 amino acids long. V lost 2 bases and J lost 0; bases outside the gene matches: 18. CDR3 protein: CASSLSGGVRGPKSSYNEQFF. Here the CDR3 DNA reads TGTGCCAGCAGCTTATCCGGAGGCGTCAGGGGGCCGAAGAGCTCCTACAATGAGCAGTTCTTC.

This clonotype was recorded at least ten times. The rearrangement links TRBV7-2 to TRBJ1-1, with TRBD1 matching over 7 bases. Per germline, CDR1 SGHTA and CDR2 FQGNSA. With V trimmed by 6 bases and J by 7 bases, 8 bases remained unmatched. CDR3 length: 13 residues. The CDR3 is CASSFQGVGEAFF. CDR3 in DNA: TGTGCCAGCAGTTTCCAGGGGGTGGGTGAAGCTTTCTTT.

The V and J genes are TRBV12-3 or TRBV12-4 and TRBJ2-1; D remains unclear. Trimming shortened V by 7 bases and J by 5 bases, and 9 bases separated the two germline ends. There are 12 residues in the CDR3. The CDR3 sequence: CASKSRDNEQFF. In DNA, the CDR3 is TGTGCCAGCAAGAGCAGAGACAATGAGCAGTTCTTC.

This clonotype showed up just a few times. The CDR3 bases are TGCGCCAGCAGCATAGACTCAGGCACAGTGAGGGAGCTGTTTTTT. As protein: CASSIDSGTVRELFF. The rearrangement links TRBV5-1 to TRBJ2-2; D ambiguous. The V and J ends lost 4 bases and 9 bases respectively, with 19 bases between them. Germline-derived CDR1 and CDR2 are SGHRS and YFSETQ. The CDR3 length is 15 residues.

The sample holds many counts of this clonotype. The V call is TRBV7-9, the J call TRBJ2-7; D not resolved. Per germline, CDR1 SEHNR and CDR2 FQNEAQ (reference sequence). CDR3 length: 17 amino acids. Trimming removed 4 bases from V and 4 bases from J, with 23 bases in between. The CDR3 sequence is CASSSSMTAPRSYEQYF. The DNA for the CDR3 is TGTGCCAGCAGCTCCTCCATGACCGCTCCTAGGTCTTACGAGCAGTACTTC.

The sample holds many counts of this clonotype. The chain uses TRBV5-1 and TRBJ1-4, with D maybe TRBD1 (5 bases). The germline gives CDR1 SGHRS, CDR2 YFSETQ. The CDR3 is made up of 15 amino acids. Trimming stripped 4 bases from V and 8 bases from J, with 18 bases between. The CDR3 region is CASSLRVGAEEKLFF. CDR3 in DNA: TGCGCCAGCAGCCTGAGAGTAGGGGCCGAGGAAAAACTGTTTTTT.

At least ten counts were recorded for this clonotype. The genes are TRBV6-4 and TRBJ1-1; D call uncertain. V lost 11 bases, J lost 11 bases, and 12 bases lay in between. Germline V gene lookup returns CDR1 MRHNA and CDR2 SNTAGT. The length of the CDR3 is 9 residues. CDR3 residues: CAPEGWAFF. In nucleotides, the CDR3 is TGTGCCCCCGAGGGTTGGGCTTTCTTT.

This clonotype was observed many times. The genes are TRBV3-1 and TRBJ2-1; 9 bases are shared with TRBD2. With V trimmed by 4 bases and J by 2 bases, 3 bases remained unmatched. This CDR3 region has 15 residues. Germline CDR1 reads LGHDT; CDR2 reads YNNKEL (reference sequence). The CDR3 bases are TGTGCCAGCAGCCCGACTAGCGGTACCTACAATGAGCAGTTCTTC. Translated, it gives CASSPTSGTYNEQFF.

This clonotype was recorded many times. The gene calls are TRBV6-5 and TRBJ1-5; D is ambiguous. The germline gives CDR1 MNHEY, CDR2 SVGAGI. Trimming took 0 bases from V and 5 from J, leaving 11 bases between them. This CDR3 has 15 amino acids. DNA for the CDR3: TGTGCCAGCAGTTACTCGAGAGGGATCCATCAGCCCCAGCATTTT. Protein sequence: CASSYSRGIHQPQHF.

This clonotype was seen at least ten times. The V gene is TRBV5-1, the J gene TRBJ1-2, with unresolved D. This CDR3 contains 15 residues. V shed 0 bases and J shed 5 bases, with 14 bases lying between them. CDR1 is SGHRS, CDR2 YFSETQ, per germline. For the CDR3, the DNA is TGCGCCAGCAGCTTGGGTGAGGCCTCGGGGTATGGCTACACCTTC. Its protein is CASSLGEASGYGYTF.

This clonotype was detected ten times or more. V usage is TRBV6-6 and J usage is TRBJ2-3; the D gene is possibly TRBD2 (5 bases). In germline, CDR1 is MNHNY, CDR2 SVGAGI (reference sequence). Deletions cut 0 bases from V and 3 bases from J, with 22 bases between. The CDR3 loop spans 19 amino acids. The DNA for the CDR3 is TGTGCCAGCAGTTACTCGAAAAGGCTTCACCCTAGAGGGACAGATACGCAGTATTTT. It specifies CASSYSKRLHPRGTDTQYF.

This clonotype was seen repeatedly, ten times or more. The chain combines TRBV18 with TRBJ2-5, with D perhaps TRBD1 (6 bases). This CDR3 comprises 11 residues. Germline lookup yields CDR1 KGHSH and CDR2 LQKENI. Trimming shortened V by 4 bases and J by 12 bases, and 12 bases separated the two germline ends. The CDR3 spells CASSQEAGEYF. CDR3 nucleotides: TGTGCCAGCTCACAAGAGGCAGGGGAGTACTTC.

This clonotype was counted many times. V usage is TRBV9 and J usage is TRBJ2-4; 10 nucleotides align to TRBD1. The V gene end was trimmed by 2 bases and the J gene end by 4 bases; junction bases not matched to a gene: 9. CDR3 length: 17 residues. CDR1 and CDR2 from the germline V gene are SGDLS and YYNGEE. This CDR3 is CASSVDTGQGVKNIQYF. The CDR3 nucleotides read TGTGCCAGCAGCGTTGACACAGGACAGGGGGTAAAAAACATTCAGTACTTC.